The 12 T cell receptor beta chains listed next were all sequenced from one sample in a study of blood T cell repertoires in COVID-19. Only in-frame clones appear in the TCRdb table, and some are missing; sequencing was by immunoSEQ multiplex PCR. This table has about 280,000 clones, 86% appearing once. Sequenced: peripheral blood. Receptors were obtained from a woman between 25 and 40 years old with active or convalescent COVID-19.

The chain combines TRBV2 with TRBJ1-5; maybe TRBD1 (6 bases). This CDR3 is 14 amino acids long. The V gene's germline CDR1 is SNHLY and CDR2 FYNNEI. V was trimmed by 6 bases and J by 1 base, leaving 10 bases between them. The CDR3 DNA follows: TGTGCCAGCAGGGCGGGGGCGAGCAATCAGCCCCAGCATTTT. Translation gives CASRAGASNQPQHF.

V usage is TRBV19 and J usage is TRBJ1-6, with D uncertain. Germline CDR1 reads LNHDA; CDR2 reads SQIVND (reference sequence). The CDR3 length is 13 residues. V dropped 0 bases and J dropped 14 bases, with 11 bases sitting between them. The CDR3 reads CASSIDGGNSLHF. As DNA, the CDR3 is TGTGCCAGTAGTATAGATGGAGGGAACTCCCTCCACTTT.

The V call is TRBV11-2, the J call TRBJ2-3; D is possibly TRBD2 (6 bases). Trimming took off 4 bases at V and 1 base at J, with 18 bases between the two ends. Per the germline V gene, CDR1 is SGHAT and CDR2 is FQNNGV. This CDR3 region has 17 residues. Written as DNA, the CDR3 is TGTGCCAGCAGCTCGTCCCTGGGGACTGCCCGCACAGATACGCAGTATTTT. Translation gives CASSSSLGTARTDTQYF.

The chain couples TRBV7-2 to TRBJ1-6, with D tentatively TRBD1 (6 bases). CDR1 and CDR2 (germline): SGHTA, FQGNSA. CDR3 length: 17 amino acids. Trimming pared 7 bases from V and 7 bases from J, leaving 23 bases between. In DNA form, the CDR3 reads TGTGCCAGCACCTCCCCGCGGCGGACAGCCCAGAATTCACCCCTCCACTTT. Its protein is CASTSPRRTAQNSPLHF. Complete variable domain (other parts from reference TRBV7-2 and TRBJ1-6): GAGVSQSPSNKVTEKGKDVELRCDPISGHTALYWYRQSLGQGLEFLIYFQGNSAPDKSGLPSDRFSAERTGGSVSTLTIQRTQQEDSAVYLCASTSPRRTAQNSPLHFGNGTRLTVT.

This clone was detected only once. The chain couples TRBV7-2 to TRBJ1-6; unclear D gene. V lost 1 base and J 9 bases, leaving 10 bases between the germline ends. CDR3 size: 14 residues. The germline V gene encodes CDR1 SGHTA and CDR2 FQGNSA. DNA of the CDR3: TGTGCCAGCAGCTTAGTCCTCGGGAGTTCACCCCTCCACTTT. Translation: CASSLVLGSSPLHF.

The gene calls are TRBV12-3 or TRBV12-4 and TRBJ1-2, with D unresolved. The CDR3 has 12 amino acids. V lost 3 bases to trimming and J lost 4 bases, with 6 bases between them. The CDR3 loop reads CASSFISYGYTF. DNA for the CDR3: TGTGCCAGCAGTTTTATCTCCTATGGCTACACCTTC.

The table lists this clone with a count of one. The CDR3 region is CASSFGTGGGFGEKLFF. In DNA form, the CDR3 reads TGTGCCAGCAGCTTCGGGACAGGGGGTGGTTTCGGTGAAAAACTGTTTTTT. The chain combines TRBV7-2 with TRBJ1-4; 11 bases are a match to TRBD1. V lost 3 bases to trimming and J lost 7 bases; unmatched junction nucleotides: 10. CDR1 and CDR2 from the germline V gene are SGHTA and FQGNSA. The CDR3 spans 17 residues.

The chain employs TRBV5-6 and TRBJ2-7; possible D gene TRBD2, 7 bases. The germline V and J ends were trimmed by 0 bases and 5 bases, with 12 bases remaining between them. The CDR3 has 14 amino acids. Germline CDR1 and CDR2: SGHDT and YYEEEE. In nucleotides, the CDR3 is TGTGCCAGCAGCTTGGGTGGGGGGGCAAACGAGCAGTACTTC. Amino acid sequence: CASSLGGGANEQYF.

The chain uses TRBV5-1 and TRBJ1-1; the D is unclear. The CDR3 length is 14 residues. Trimming shortened V by 5 bases and J by 4 bases, and 15 bases separated the two germline ends. Germline V gene data show CDR1 as SGHRS and CDR2 as YFSETQ. The chain's CDR3 is CASRLRSGSTEAFF. As DNA, the CDR3 is TGCGCCAGCAGGTTGCGGTCCGGGAGCACTGAAGCTTTCTTT. Drawing the rest from reference TRBV5-1 and TRBJ1-1, the complete variable domain is KAGVTQTPRYLIKTRGQQVTLSCSPISGHRSVSWYQQTPGQGLQFLFEYFSETQRNKGNFPGRFSGRQFSNSRSEMNVSTLELGDSALYLCASRLRSGSTEAFFGQGTRLTVV.

This rearrangement joins TRBV19 to TRBJ2-3, with TRBD1 identical over 8 bases. The CDR3 is 15 amino acids. Unmatched junction bases numbered 6, after V lost 5 bases and J lost 2 bases. Germline values: CDR1 LNHDA, CDR2 SQIVND (reference sequence). This chain's CDR3 is CASSWQGAFTDTQYF. CDR3 nucleotide sequence: TGTGCCAGTAGTTGGCAGGGGGCTTTCACAGATACGCAGTATTTT.

The chain carries TRBV7-2 and TRBJ1-2; the D gene is possibly TRBD1 (6 bases). Germline-derived CDR1 and CDR2 are SGHTA and FQGNSA. The CDR3 has 13 residues. V was shortened by 5 bases and J by 2 bases, with 9 bases between the two germline ends. This CDR3 reads CASSQQGNYGYTF. The CDR3 region has the DNA TGTGCCAGCAGCCAACAGGGAAACTATGGCTACACCTTC.

The chain joins TRBV7-3 to TRBJ1-2, with TRBD1 identical over 8 bases. The V and J ends lost 5 bases and 8 bases, in that order; junction bases with no gene match: 7. The CDR3 runs 13 residues. Germline CDR1 is SGHTA and CDR2 is FQGTGA. CDR3: CASSTSTGEGYTF. CDR3 bases: TGTGCCAGCAGCACCTCGACAGGGGAGGGCTACACCTTC.